This TCR beta chain was captured in a study of siplizumab effects on memory and regulatory T cells. Regarding the study as a whole: Roughly 80-97% of proliferating clones (CD4+ or CD8+) could not be assigned a naive or memory phenotype. Unstimulated subsets captured only a minor fraction of alloreactive clones. Mean Treg-derived proportions of mappable alloreactive CD4+ clones were less than 75% for siplizumab and approximately 25% for controls.

Using immunoSEQ multiplex PCR, the repertoire was profiled, and TCRdb retains in-frame clones only, with some absent. The sample carries 80,000 to 130,000 clones, roughly 94% recorded once. Remarks on this clone: Its antigen is still unknown.

J lost 4 bases, V lost 10 bases, and 10 bases had no gene match. There are 13 residues in the CDR3. CDR1 and CDR2 from the germline V gene are SEHNR and FQNEAQ (reference sequence). This receptor was taken from a human donor in good health. This chain joins TRBV7-9 and TRBJ2-7, with 7 bases matching TRBD2. The material sequenced was Tregs sorted from blood. CDR3 nucleotide sequence: TGTGCCACCGGCCTGGCGGGAGAGTACGAGCAGTACTTC. Protein: CATGLAGEYEQYF.